These T cell receptor beta chains were read from a single sample in a study of T cell changes during pregnancy in multiple sclerosis. This table comes from immunoSEQ multiplex PCR, and its TCRdb copy is limited to in-frame clones, with some not included. The sample includes 35,000 to 50,000 clones, roughly 92% of them seen just once. Sequencing used CD4+ T cells from peripheral blood mononuclear cells, obtained in the first trimester of pregnancy. The receptors were gathered from a female donor with multiple sclerosis, enrolled in a pregnancy study. The CDR3 runs from the conserved cysteine through the conserved F or W. The D gene is left open where the match is weak. For some rows the clone size is stated as once, few or many, or as a class when expanded; others skip it.

>TRBV7-6|TRBD2|TRBJ2-1|.
CASSLVPSGSNNEQFF
TGTGCCAGCAGCTTAGTCCCTAGCGGGAGCAACAATGAGCAGTTCTTC
>TRBV7-2|TRBD1|TRBJ2-1|.
CASSLHTGGYNEQFF
TGTGCCAGCAGCCTACACACAGGGGGTTACAATGAGCAGTTCTTC
>TRBV27|.|TRBJ2-3|.
CASGALARVRGTQYF
TGTGCCAGCGGAGCTCTAGCGCGGGTCCGGGGTACGCAGTATTTT
>TRBV19|TRBD2|TRBJ2-2|.
CASSVGTTNTGELFF
TGTGCCAGTAGTGTCGGGACTACCAACACCGGGGAGCTGTTTTTT
>TRBV5-5|TRBD1|TRBJ1-5|.
CASSLRARTGVDQPQHF
TGTGCCAGCAGCTTAAGGGCCCGGACAGGGGTGGATCAGCCCCAGCATTTT
>TRBV5-1|.|TRBJ2-2|.
CASSGSTGFGELFF
TGCGCCAGCAGCGGATCCACAGGGTTCGGGGAGCTGTTTTTT
>TRBV5-6|.|TRBJ2-1|.
CASSFRQGFQQFF
TGTGCCAGCAGCTTTAGGCAGGGGTTCCAGCAGTTCTTC
>TRBV2|TRBD1|TRBJ1-5|.
CASRMRGQGNQPQHF
TGTGCCAGCCGTATGAGGGGGCAGGGGAATCAGCCCCAGCATTTT
>TRBV19|.|TRBJ1-1|.
CASSPRWPEAFF
TGTGCCAGTAGTCCGAGGTGGCCTGAAGCTTTCTTT
>TRBV9|TRBD1|TRBJ1-6|.
CASSVGQVNSPLHF
TGTGCCAGCAGCGTGGGACAGGTCAATTCACCCCTCCACTTT
>TRBV7-9|TRBD2|TRBJ2-7|.
CASSFAGGVEQYF
TGTGCCAGCAGCTTCGCGGGAGGTGTCGAGCAGTACTTC
>TRBV6-6|.|TRBJ2-7|once
CASSYSAGISNEQYF
TGTGCCAGCAGTTACTCCGCCGGGATCTCGAACGAGCAGTACTTC
>TRBV6-5|.|TRBJ2-7|.
CASKQTYSGYEQYF
TGTGCCAGCAAACAGACTTACTCGGGATACGAGCAGTACTTC
>TRBV6-5|.|TRBJ2-5|.
CASKGTSSNTQYF
TGTGCCAGCAAAGGGACTTCGAGCAACACCCAGTACTTC
>TRBV9|TRBD2|TRBJ2-7|.
CASSPGLAAFF
TGTGCCAGCAGTCCCGGACTAGCGGCCTTCTTC
>TRBV6-5|.|TRBJ1-5|.
CASSRAGGSNQPQHF
TGTGCCAGCAGCCGTGCGGGGGGTAGCAATCAGCCCCAGCATTTT
>TRBV5-1|.|TRBJ2-6|.
CASSPMASGANVLTF
TGCGCCAGCAGCCCCATGGCCTCTGGGGCCAACGTCCTGACTTTC
>TRBV15|TRBD1|TRBJ2-5|.
CATSRGTGAGGEGTQYF
TGTGCCACCAGCAGGGGGACCGGGGCAGGGGGCGAGGGGACCCAGTACTTC
>TRBV4-3|TRBD2|TRBJ2-3|.
CASSRGGGNTDTQYF
TGCGCCAGCAGCCGGGGCGGGGGGAACACAGATACGCAGTATTTT
>TRBV18|TRBD2|TRBJ2-3|.
CASSPRLAGTDTQYF
TGTGCCAGCTCACCGAGACTAGCGGGCACAGATACGCAGTATTTT
>TRBV19|.|TRBJ1-2|.
CASTVQGTNYGYTF
TGTGCCAGTACCGTTCAGGGGACTAACTATGGCTACACCTTC
>TRBV25-1|.|TRBJ1-2|.
CASSESGVNYGYTF
TGTGCCAGCAGTGAATCGGGGGTCAACTATGGCTACACCTTC
>TRBV7-9|TRBD2|TRBJ2-3|.
CASSLSGGSTDTQYF
TGTGCCAGCAGCTTAAGCGGGGGTAGCACAGATACGCAGTATTTT
>TRBV13|TRBD1|TRBJ1-2|.
CASSPFSGDRAKTNGYTF
TGTGCCAGCAGCCCTTTCTCAGGGGACAGGGCGAAAACAAATGGCTACACCTTC
>TRBV29-1|TRBD1|TRBJ1-1|.
CSAKTGGPDTEAFF
TGCAGCGCAAAGACAGGGGGCCCCGACACTGAAGCTTTCTTT
>TRBV2|TRBD1|TRBJ1-1|.
CASQRQGLGTEAFF
TGTGCCAGCCAACGACAGGGTTTAGGGACTGAAGCTTTCTTT
>TRBV28|.|TRBJ1-2|.
CASSFGGVRSYGYTF
TGTGCCAGCAGTTTTGGGGGGGTCCGGAGTTATGGCTACACCTTC
>TRBV7-9|TRBD1|TRBJ2-2|.
CASSPPSPGTGVGGELFF
TGTGCCAGCAGCCCCCCGAGTCCCGGGACAGGGGTCGGCGGGGAGCTGTTTTTT
>TRBV25-1|.|TRBJ1-3|.
CASSEQGTLSPIYF
TGTGCCAGCAGTGAACAGGGAACCCTTTCCCCCATATATTTT
>TRBV5-1|TRBD1|TRBJ1-4|.
CASSLGDRGPEKLFF
TGCGCCAGCAGCTTGGGGGACAGGGGGCCTGAAAAACTGTTTTTT
>TRBV29-1|.|TRBJ2-7|.
CSVATTPTGSSSYEQYF
TGCAGCGTTGCGACGACCCCTACAGGGTCTAGCTCCTACGAGCAGTACTTC
>TRBV4-3|.|TRBJ2-3|once
CASSTLGTTQYF
TGCGCCAGCAGCACACTGGGCACCACGCAGTATTTT
>TRBV27|.|TRBJ1-5|.
CASSLMGKGNNQPQHF
TGTGCCAGCAGTTTAATGGGCAAGGGGAATAATCAGCCCCAGCATTTT
>TRBV19|.|TRBJ2-1|few
CASSIFGGLEGNEQFF
TGTGCCAGTAGTATATTTGGCGGGCTAGAGGGAAATGAGCAGTTCTTC
>TRBV5-8|.|TRBJ2-5|.
CASSYNGPGETQYF
TGTGCCAGCAGCTATAACGGGCCGGGGGAGACCCAGTACTTC
>TRBV28|TRBD1|TRBJ2-7|.
CASSFRTGPREQYF
TGTGCCAGCAGTTTCCGGACAGGGCCTCGCGAGCAGTACTTC
>TRBV27|TRBD1|TRBJ1-2|.
CASSFPTGDGYTF
TGTGCCAGCAGTTTCCCGACAGGGGATGGCTACACCTTC
>TRBV29-1|.|TRBJ1-2|.
CSVSEEAPNYGYTF
TGCAGCGTTTCTGAGGAGGCACCTAACTATGGCTACACCTTC
>TRBV9|TRBD2|TRBJ2-3|.
CASSAQMRGATDTQYF
TGTGCCAGCAGCGCCCAGATGCGGGGGGCTACAGATACGCAGTATTTT
>TRBV5-4|TRBD2|TRBJ2-1|.
CASRVAGGSYNEQFF
TGTGCCAGCAGGGTAGCGGGGGGATCCTACAATGAGCAGTTCTTC
>TRBV6-5|TRBD1|TRBJ2-3|.
CATTPGQGPDTQYF
TGTGCCACCACGCCGGGACAGGGTCCAGATACGCAGTATTTT
>TRBV28|TRBD1|TRBJ2-3|.
CASGQGSPDTQYF
TGTGCCAGCGGACAGGGGAGTCCAGATACGCAGTATTTT
>TRBV19|.|TRBJ1-1|.
CASTLENWRGSEAFF
TGTGCCAGTACCCTGGAGAACTGGCGGGGGTCTGAAGCTTTCTTT
>TRBV28|TRBD1|TRBJ2-3|.
CASSFIGTGVQDTQYF
TGTGCCAGCAGTTTCATCGGGACAGGGGTACAGGATACGCAGTATTTT
>TRBV28|.|TRBJ1-5|.
CASSLSGVHQPQHF
TGTGCCAGCAGTTTATCAGGGGTTCATCAGCCCCAGCATTTT
>TRBV5-1|TRBD2|TRBJ2-2|.
CASSGLAENTGELFF
TGCGCCAGCTCCGGACTAGCGGAGAACACCGGGGAGCTGTTTTTT
>TRBV28|TRBD2|TRBJ2-1|.
CASSFLAGGPNEQFF
TGTGCCAGCAGTTTTCTGGCGGGAGGGCCGAATGAGCAGTTCTTC
>TRBV19|TRBD1|TRBJ1-2|.
CASSPQGAPNYGYTF
TGTGCCAGTAGCCCACAGGGGGCGCCTAACTATGGCTACACCTTC
>TRBV27|TRBD1|TRBJ1-1|.
CASSLTGVNTEAFF
TGTGCCAGCAGTTTAACAGGGGTGAACACTGAAGCTTTCTTT
>TRBV27|TRBD2|TRBJ2-1|.
CASSYLGLGSYNEQFF
TGTGCCAGCAGTTACCTAGGACTAGGCTCCTACAATGAGCAGTTCTTC
>TRBV7-9|TRBD1|TRBJ2-7|.
CASSSSNRGAYEQYF
TGTGCCAGCAGCTCGTCAAACAGGGGAGCCTACGAGCAGTACTTC
>TRBV18|.|TRBJ2-3|once
CASSPVTGADTQYF
TGTGCCAGCTCACCGGTCACGGGAGCAGATACGCAGTATTTT